Following are 10 T cell receptor beta chains from one sample sequenced in a study of blood T cell repertoires in COVID-19. Profiled with immunoSEQ multiplex PCR; TCRdb holds only in-frame clones, not every one. Among fewer than 250,000 clones listed, around 84% were seen once. The specimen sequenced was peripheral blood. These receptors originate from a man aged 25-40 years with active or convalescent COVID-19.

The chain carries TRBV7-8 and TRBJ1-1; 7 bases fit TRBD1. V lost 8 bases to trimming and J lost 1 base; unmatched junction nucleotides: 7. The CDR3 spans 14 residues. Germline loops: CDR1 SGHVS, CDR2 FQNEAQ. CDR3: CASQLQGTNTEAFF. The CDR3 DNA is TGTGCCAGCCAACTACAGGGGACGAACACTGAAGCTTTCTTT.

The rearrangement joins TRBV5-8 to TRBJ2-2; 11 bases map to TRBD1. The germline V gene encodes CDR1 SGHTS and CDR2 YDEGEE. After removal of 0 bases from V and 5 bases from J, the junction contained 9 bases not matched to a gene. This CDR3 region has 18 residues. In DNA form, the CDR3 reads TGTGCCAGCAGCTTGGATCCGTGGACAGGGGGCTCGACCGGGGAGCTGTTTTTT. This translates into CASSLDPWTGGSTGELFF.

The V call is TRBV2, the J call TRBJ2-3, with 10 bases matching TRBD2. After removal of 8 bases from V and 5 bases from J, the junction contained 13 bases not matched to a gene. CDR3 length equals 16 residues. From germline, CDR1 is SNHLY and CDR2 FYNNEI. The CDR3 here is CASLLPSGGAGDTQYF. CDR3 in DNA: TGTGCCAGCCTTCTCCCAAGCGGGGGGGCCGGAGATACGCAGTATTTT.

This chain joins TRBV4-2 and TRBJ2-1; 7 nucleotides match TRBD2. Germline CDR1 and CDR2: LGHNA and YNFKEQ. V gave up 4 bases and J gave up 8 bases; unmatched junction bases: 17. This CDR3 region has 17 residues. The CDR3 DNA reads as TGTGCCAGCAGCCCCATGGGAGGGCTAGGGCCGGGACATGAGCAGTTCTTC. It encodes CASSPMGGLGPGHEQFF.

This chain uses TRBV6-1 with TRBJ1-1; D is perhaps TRBD1 (6 bases). CDR3 length: 14 residues. The V and J ends lost 3 bases and 1 base respectively, with 9 bases between them. In germline, CDR1 is MNHNS, CDR2 SASEGT. The CDR3 nucleotides read TGTGCCAGCAGTGATACAGGGAGGAACACTGAAGCTTTCTTT. Its translation is CASSDTGRNTEAFF.

V is TRBV18 and J is TRBJ1-3; tentatively, D is TRBD1 (5 bases). The ends were cut back, 5 bases at V and 2 bases at J, with 10 bases in the middle. CDR1 KGHSH and CDR2 LQKENI come from the germline V gene. The CDR3 contains 14 residues. Here the CDR3 DNA reads TGTGCCAGCTCAACCGACAGAACTGGAAACACCATATATTTT. Its protein product is CASSTDRTGNTIYF.

For the CDR3, the DNA is TGTGCCATCAGTGGGGACAAGAACTATGGCTACACCTTC. This sequence encodes CAISGDKNYGYTF. V gene TRBV10-3 combines with J gene TRBJ1-2; TRBD1 might be the D (6 bases). There are 13 residues in the CDR3. Germline CDR1 is ENHRY and CDR2 is SYGVKD. The V end was cut by 4 bases, the J end by 2 bases, with 8 bases between.

This clone was picked up one time. This rearrangement joins TRBV10-3 to TRBJ2-7; a possible D gene is TRBD2 (6 bases). The germline V gene encodes CDR1 ENHRY and CDR2 SYGVKD. The CDR3 consists of 13 residues. The V end was cut by 3 bases, the J end by 3 bases, with 9 bases between. The CDR3: CAISEISGYEQYF. The CDR3 nucleotides read TGTGCCATCAGTGAAATTAGCGGCTACGAGCAGTACTTC.

The chain recombines TRBV27 with TRBJ1-1; TRBD1 matches 7 bases. Germline lookup yields CDR1 MNHEY and CDR2 SMNVEV (reference sequence). With V trimmed by 1 base and J by 3 bases, 5 bases remained unmatched. The CDR3 length is 15 residues. In nucleotides, the CDR3 is TGTGCCAGCAGTTTATATCTCAGGGGGGACACTGAAGCTTTCTTT. Encoded protein: CASSLYLRGDTEAFF.

The V gene is TRBV5-1, the J gene TRBJ1-2; 10 positions match TRBD1. The CDR3 length is 15 residues. Trimming cost V 0 bases and J 5 bases; bases outside gene matches: 4. Germline-derived CDR1 and CDR2 are SGHRS and YFSETQ. As DNA, the CDR3 is TGCGCCAGCAGCTTGGGGGGACAGGGGAATTATGGCTACACCTTC. Translating it yields CASSLGGQGNYGYTF.